A selection of T cell receptor beta chains follows, all from one sample in a study of T cells in localized non-small cell lung cancer. Profiling relied on immunoSEQ multiplex PCR, and the TCRdb table lists in-frame clones only, not all of them. The sample consists of tens of thousands of clones, roughly 83% of them appearing once. The sequenced sample was PBMCs, obtained before any cancer treatment. The receptors originated from a woman aged 40-75 years with stage II squamous cell lung carcinoma. Both conserved end residues are part of each CDR3. The D gene is left open where the match is weak. Not all rows give a size; the values are once, few, many and, for expanded clones, a class.

V	J	D	size	DNA	CDR3
TRBV20-1	TRBJ1-1	.	.	TGCAGTGCTATACGGACTGAAGCTTTCTTT	CSAIRTEAFF
TRBV7-9	TRBJ2-3	.	.	TGTGCCAGCAGCTTAGCCATCACAGGCACAGATACGCAGTATTTT	CASSLAITGTDTQYF
TRBV5-5	TRBJ1-4	TRBD1	.	TGTGCCAGCAGCTTTTCGGGACAGCTTAATGAAAAACTGTTTTTT	CASSFSGQLNEKLFF
TRBV5-1	TRBJ2-2	TRBD2	.	TGCGCCAGCAGCCGGGCACTAGCGGCGAACACCGGGGAGCTGTTTTTT	CASSRALAANTGELFF
TRBV7-9	TRBJ2-3	TRBD1	.	TGTGCCAGCAGCTTGGACAGGTGGGGCACAGATACGCAGTATTTT	CASSLDRWGTDTQYF
TRBV7-2	TRBJ1-4	TRBD1	.	TGTGCCAGCAGCTGGACGGGACAGGTTGGAGAAAAACTGTTTTTT	CASSWTGQVGEKLFF
TRBV29-1	TRBJ2-7	.	.	TGCAGCGTTATGGAGGTGAGCTCCTACGAGCAGTACTTC	CSVMEVSSYEQYF
TRBV6-1	TRBJ1-1	.	once	TGTGCCAGCATGCTGGGGGGCGTAGGTGCTTTCTTT	CASMLGGVGAFF
TRBV19	TRBJ1-5	.	.	TGTGCCAGTAGTATAGTGTCAGGGCAGCCCCAGCATTTT	CASSIVSGQPQHF
TRBV7-2	TRBJ2-7	.	.	TGTGCCAGCAGCTTAGCTAGCGGGACAGAAAACGAGCAGTACTTC	CASSLASGTENEQYF
TRBV27	TRBJ2-7	.	.	TGTGCCAGCAGTTCTACCCATATGACAAAAGCAGGCGGGCAGTACTTC	CASSSTHMTKAGGQYF
TRBV6-1	TRBJ1-1	.	once	TGTGCCAGCACCCAAAGCAAGGGTCGGAACACTGAAGCTTTCTTT	CASTQSKGRNTEAFF
TRBV9	TRBJ1-2	.	.	TGTGCCAGCAGCGTGGTGGTGGGGGAGGGCTACACCTTC	CASSVVVGEGYTF
TRBV6-5	TRBJ1-5	.	.	TGTGCCAGCAGGGCCCCCAATCAGCCCCAGCATTTT	CASRAPNQPQHF
TRBV11-2	TRBJ2-1	.	.	TGTGCCAGCAGCTCGACCCCAGGGATCGATGAGCAGTTCTTC	CASSSTPGIDEQFF
TRBV28	TRBJ1-6	.	.	TGTGCCAGCAGACCCCAGGGAGGGAGCTCCTATAATTCACCCCTCCACTTT	CASRPQGGSSYNSPLHF
TRBV2	TRBJ1-5	.	.	TGTGCCAGCAGGGGCCGGGACACGAGCAATCAGCCCCAGCATTTT	CASRGRDTSNQPQHF
TRBV15	TRBJ1-4	TRBD1	.	TGTGCCACCAAGGCGGACAGGGCGGTTAAAAAACTGTTTTTT	CATKADRAVKKLFF
TRBV6-5	TRBJ1-5	.	.	TGTGCCAGCAGTTCCGGGGCCCGCCAGCCCCAGCATTTT	CASSSGARQPQHF
TRBV5-1	TRBJ1-1	.	once	TGCGCCAGCAGCCCTCCGGGACACCTGTGGGCTTTCTTT	CASSPPGHLWAFF
TRBV2	TRBJ1-5	.	few	TGTGCCAGCAGGGGACAAGACAATCAGCCCCAGCATTTT	CASRGQDNQPQHF
TRBV5-6	TRBJ1-1	TRBD1	.	TGTGCCAGCAGCGGAAGGACAGGACACCTAAAAGCTTTCTTT	CASSGRTGHLKAFF
TRBV5-1	TRBJ1-2	TRBD1	.	TGCGCCAGCAGCCCCGGACAGGGGGAAGGCTACACCTTC	CASSPGQGEGYTF
TRBV4-1	TRBJ2-7	.	few	TGCGCCAGCAGCCAGGGAGGGACAGCCCAAACCTACGAGCAGTACTTC	CASSQGGTAQTYEQYF
TRBV5-6	TRBJ2-4	.	.	TGTGCCAGCAGCTTGCTACCGAACGGGAACATTCAGTACTTC	CASSLLPNGNIQYF
TRBV5-4	TRBJ2-7	TRBD1	.	TGTGCCAGCAGCTTCCCGGGACAGGGGGCCGACGAGCAGTACTTC	CASSFPGQGADEQYF
TRBV10-3	TRBJ1-1	.	.	TGTGCCATCAGACTGGACAGAAACACTGAAGCTTTCTTT	CAIRLDRNTEAFF
TRBV29-1	TRBJ2-5	.	.	TGCAGCGGCGGGGCCAGCGTCGGGACCCAGTACTTC	CSGGASVGTQYF
TRBV7-6	TRBJ2-2	.	.	TGTGCCAGCATCCCTCAGGCTACCAACACCGGGGAGCTGTTTTTT	CASIPQATNTGELFF
TRBV7-3	TRBJ1-1	TRBD1	.	TGTGCCAGCAGCTGGAGCCGGGACAGCACTGAAGCTTTCTTT	CASSWSRDSTEAFF
TRBV29-1	TRBJ2-1	.	once	TGCAGCGCCGAGGTGTACAATGAGCAGTTCTTC	CSAEVYNEQFF
TRBV5-1	TRBJ2-1	.	once	TGCGCCAGCAGCTTACGCGCGATAGCCAACAATGAGCAGTTCTTC	CASSLRAIANNEQFF
TRBV29-1	TRBJ2-7	TRBD2	.	TGCAGCGTTGTACACCCGGGACTAGACTACGAGCAGTACTTC	CSVVHPGLDYEQYF
TRBV6-1	TRBJ2-1	.	.	TGTGCCAGCAGTGAAGCGCTGGCGGCCGAAGACAATGAGCAGTTCTTC	CASSEALAAEDNEQFF
TRBV2	TRBJ2-5	TRBD2	once	TGTGCCAGCAGTGACTTGCTAGCGGGGGAAGAGACCCAGTACTTC	CASSDLLAGEETQYF
TRBV7-9	TRBJ1-2	TRBD1	.	TGTGCCAGCAGCTCCGGGACAGGGATCTATGGCTACACCTTC	CASSSGTGIYGYTF
TRBV10-3	TRBJ2-5	TRBD2	.	TGTGCCATCAGTGGGGGGACTATCACGGAAGAGACCCAGTACTTC	CAISGGTITEETQYF
TRBV5-1	TRBJ2-3	TRBD1	.	TGCGCCAGCAGCCCGCGACAGGGGACCGCAGATACGCAGTATTTT	CASSPRQGTADTQYF
TRBV4-3	TRBJ2-7	.	.	TGCGCCAGCAGCCAATTCGCGGCCTACGAGCAGTACTTC	CASSQFAAYEQYF
TRBV21-1	TRBJ2-7	.	.	TGTGCCAGCAGCAAGGGAACTAGGCCCATCCTGAACGAGCAGTACTTC	CASSKGTRPILNEQYF
TRBV2	TRBJ1-1	.	.	TGTGCCAGCAGTGTGTCAGGGGATGGGAACACTGAAGCTTTCTTT	CASSVSGDGNTEAFF
TRBV7-2	TRBJ2-3	.	few	TGTGCCAGCAGCCGGGAGTCCGGGGTCGATACGCAGTATTTT	CASSRESGVDTQYF
TRBV28	TRBJ2-5	.	.	TGTGCCAGCCTGCGTATGGGGGAGACCCAGTACTTC	CASLRMGETQYF
TRBV2	TRBJ1-1	.	.	TGTGCCAGCTGTACGGGGAGGAACACTGAAGCTTTCTTT	CASCTGRNTEAFF
TRBV11-2	TRBJ2-7	TRBD1	.	TGTGCCAGCAGCCCAGGTCAGGGACAGATAAAGGCCTACGAGCAGTACTTC	CASSPGQGQIKAYEQYF
TRBV19	TRBJ1-2	.	.	TGTGCCAGTAGTATCGGCCTGGTTAATGGCTACACCTTC	CASSIGLVNGYTF
TRBV5-1	TRBJ2-1	.	.	TGCGCCAGCAGCTTGTCTTCCATTCCCACCTCCAATGAGCAGTTCTTC	CASSLSSIPTSNEQFF
TRBV12-5	TRBJ2-5	TRBD1	.	TGTGCTAGTGGTCCGGGACAGGAGGGAGAGACCCAGTACTTC	CASGPGQEGETQYF
TRBV7-2	TRBJ1-4	.	.	TGTGCCAGCAGCTCCAGGGCCGGGGATGAAAAACTGTTTTTT	CASSSRAGDEKLFF
TRBV15	TRBJ1-6	.	.	TGTGCCACCAGCAGAGGGAGGCAGAATTCACCCCTCCACTTT	CATSRGRQNSPLHF
TRBV11-2	TRBJ1-5	.	.	TGTGCCAGCAGCTTAGATGACATTCAGCCCCAGCATTTT	CASSLDDIQPQHF
TRBV7-2	TRBJ1-2	TRBD1	.	TGTGCCAGCAGCTTACCTGAGGACAGGGCTTCCTTCTATGGCTACACCTTC	CASSLPEDRASFYGYTF
TRBV4-2	TRBJ1-2	.	.	TGTGCCAGCAGCCAAGAAAGGGGCGGAGGCTACACCTTC	CASSQERGGGYTF
TRBV7-2	TRBJ1-1	.	once	TGTGCCAGCAGCTTCACAGGGCTCGCTGAAGCTTTCTTT	CASSFTGLAEAFF
TRBV7-2	TRBJ2-7	.	.	TGTGCCAGCAGCTTAGTCCCAGGGGGGGGCTACGAGCAGTACTTC	CASSLVPGGGYEQYF
TRBV5-6	TRBJ1-2	.	.	TGTGCCAGCAGCTCGAGGATGGCAGGGCGAAGTGATGGCTACACCTTC	CASSSRMAGRSDGYTF
TRBV6-5	TRBJ1-4	TRBD1	.	TGTGCCAGCAGAAGGACAGGGGTAGTTGAAAAACTGTTTTTT	CASRRTGVVEKLFF
TRBV20-1	TRBJ1-4	.	.	TGCAGTGCTATTCGGGAAAAACTGTTTTTT	CSAIREKLFF
TRBV5-8	TRBJ2-3	.	few	TGTGCCAGCAGCTTGGGGGGAGTGGGAGATACGCAGTATTTT	CASSLGGVGDTQYF